This is a list of T cell receptor beta chains from one sample in a study of shared clonotypes between healthy human individuals. The protocol was immunoSEQ multiplex PCR, while the TCRdb copy is restricted to in-frame clones and leaves out a portion. This sample carries a few hundred thousand clones, about nine tenths of them seen once, and the ten largest clones take 15% to 20%. The sequenced material came from memory CD8+ T cells sorted from blood. The receptors originated from a man aged 18-30 years in good health. Each CDR3 is given with its conserved first and last residue. A D gene is named only where the DNA matches it firmly. Size tells how often a clone was seen (once, few, many) or the class of an expanded clone, and some rows leave it out.

j_gene: TRBJ1-4
abundance: NA
v_gene: TRBV28
d_gene: NA
CDR3nt: TGTGCCAGCAGTTCATCTCTAGTGGGGTCCCCCGAAAAACTGTTTTTT
CDR3aa: CASSSSLVGSPEKLFF

j_gene: TRBJ2-5
abundance: NA
v_gene: TRBV2
d_gene: NA
CDR3nt: TGTGCCAGCAGACCTGGGCGGGACGTTCGGGAGACCCAGTACTTC
CDR3aa: CASRPGRDVRETQYF

j_gene: TRBJ1-2
abundance: NA
v_gene: TRBV7-9
d_gene: NA
CDR3nt: TGTGCCAGCAGCTTAGACGGAACGACCTATGGCTACACCTTC
CDR3aa: CASSLDGTTYGYTF

j_gene: TRBJ2-6
abundance: NA
v_gene: TRBV27
d_gene: NA
CDR3nt: TGTGCCAGCAGTTCTCTAAGCTCTGGGGCCAACGTCCTGACTTTC
CDR3aa: CASSSLSSGANVLTF

j_gene: TRBJ1-2
abundance: NA
v_gene: TRBV7-9
d_gene: TRBD1
CDR3nt: TGTGCCAGCAGCCATTCCGGGACAGGGTTCGGCTACACCTTC
CDR3aa: CASSHSGTGFGYTF

j_gene: TRBJ2-2
abundance: few
v_gene: TRBV4-3
d_gene: NA
CDR3nt: TGCGCCAGCAGCCAAGGACAGCTCACCGGGGAGCTGTTTTTT
CDR3aa: CASSQGQLTGELFF

j_gene: TRBJ1-2
abundance: NA
v_gene: TRBV6-5
d_gene: NA
CDR3nt: TGTGCCAGCAGTTACCCGGAGGGGGGGGGCTATGGCTACACCTTC
CDR3aa: CASSYPEGGGYGYTF

j_gene: TRBJ1-5
abundance: NA
v_gene: TRBV27
d_gene: NA
CDR3nt: TGTGCCAGACCGCCCGACAGGTGGGTGGCGGATAGCAATCAGCCCCAGCATTTT
CDR3aa: CARPPDRWVADSNQPQHF

j_gene: TRBJ2-5
abundance: NA
v_gene: TRBV4-1
d_gene: TRBD2
CDR3nt: TGCGCCAGCAGCCAAGACCTCGGACTAGCGGGAGAGACCCAGTACTTC
CDR3aa: CASSQDLGLAGETQYF

j_gene: TRBJ1-5
abundance: NA
v_gene: TRBV7-2
d_gene: NA
CDR3nt: TGTGCCAGCAGCTTAGAGGGGTCATATAGCAATCAGCCCCAGCATTTT
CDR3aa: CASSLEGSYSNQPQHF

j_gene: TRBJ2-3
abundance: NA
v_gene: TRBV7-9
d_gene: TRBD2
CDR3nt: TGTGCCAGCAGCTTAGGGGAGGGCGACACAGATACGCAGTATTTT
CDR3aa: CASSLGEGDTDTQYF

j_gene: TRBJ2-3
abundance: NA
v_gene: TRBV7-9
d_gene: NA
CDR3nt: TGTGCCAGCAGCACTTCGCTCACAGATACGCAGTATTTT
CDR3aa: CASSTSLTDTQYF

j_gene: TRBJ2-7
abundance: NA
v_gene: TRBV5-1
d_gene: NA
CDR3nt: TGCGCCAGCAGCTTGGCCCTGGGAGTTTCCTACGAGCAGTACTTC
CDR3aa: CASSLALGVSYEQYF

j_gene: TRBJ1-6
abundance: once
v_gene: TRBV6-1
d_gene: NA
CDR3nt: TGTGCCAGCAGTGAGCTAGGGCTCTCAAATTCACCCCTCCACTTT
CDR3aa: CASSELGLSNSPLHF

j_gene: TRBJ1-1
abundance: once
v_gene: TRBV5-8
d_gene: NA
CDR3nt: TGTGCCAGCAGCCCCTTTTCAGGGCAGCCCATGAACACTGAAGCTTTCTTT
CDR3aa: CASSPFSGQPMNTEAFF

j_gene: TRBJ2-3
abundance: once
v_gene: TRBV5-1
d_gene: NA
CDR3nt: TGCGCCAGCAGCCCTTTACCCACAGATACGCAGTATTTT
CDR3aa: CASSPLPTDTQYF

j_gene: TRBJ2-1
abundance: NA
v_gene: TRBV4-3
d_gene: TRBD2
CDR3nt: TGCGCCAGCAGCCAAGATTGGACTAGCGTATACAATGAGCAGTTCTTC
CDR3aa: CASSQDWTSVYNEQFF

j_gene: TRBJ1-4
abundance: NA
v_gene: TRBV4-3
d_gene: NA
CDR3nt: TGCGCCAGCAGCCAAGTCAAAAGATCTTGGGTAGGGGCTGAAAAACTGTTTTTT
CDR3aa: CASSQVKRSWVGAEKLFF

j_gene: TRBJ2-7
abundance: NA
v_gene: TRBV6-5
d_gene: NA
CDR3nt: TGTGCCAGCAGTTACTCTGGGGGGCTGCCCTACGAGCAGTACTTC
CDR3aa: CASSYSGGLPYEQYF

j_gene: TRBJ1-4
abundance: NA
v_gene: TRBV27
d_gene: NA
CDR3nt: TGTGCCAGCAGTCCGTTGCGACATATTCCGGGGGAAAAACTGTTTTTT
CDR3aa: CASSPLRHIPGEKLFF

j_gene: TRBJ2-5
abundance: NA
v_gene: TRBV27
d_gene: TRBD1
CDR3nt: TGTGCCAGCAGTTTACTGGGACAGGGGGGTGAGACCCAGTACTTC
CDR3aa: CASSLLGQGGETQYF

j_gene: TRBJ2-3
abundance: NA
v_gene: TRBV11-2
d_gene: NA
CDR3nt: TGTGCCAGCAGCTTGGGGCTAGCGCCGACAGATACGCAGTATTTT
CDR3aa: CASSLGLAPTDTQYF

j_gene: TRBJ1-5
abundance: NA
v_gene: TRBV27
d_gene: NA
CDR3nt: TGTGCCAGCAGTTTAAGAGGCAGCAATCAGCCCCAGCATTTT
CDR3aa: CASSLRGSNQPQHF

j_gene: TRBJ1-2
abundance: NA
v_gene: TRBV10-2
d_gene: TRBD1
CDR3nt: TGCGCCAGCAGGGTTACAGGGGGCGACTATGGCTACACCTTC
CDR3aa: CASRVTGGDYGYTF

j_gene: TRBJ1-1
abundance: NA
v_gene: TRBV27
d_gene: NA
CDR3nt: TGTGCCAGCAGTTTCCGGTACCAGGGGTTGAACACTGAAGCTTTCTTT
CDR3aa: CASSFRYQGLNTEAFF

j_gene: TRBJ1-2
abundance: NA
v_gene: TRBV28
d_gene: TRBD1
CDR3nt: TGTGCCAGCAGAGACGGACAGGGGATGCATGGCTACACCTTC
CDR3aa: CASRDGQGMHGYTF

j_gene: TRBJ2-7
abundance: NA
v_gene: TRBV7-9
d_gene: TRBD1
CDR3nt: TGTGCCAGCGACAGGGGGACCTACGAGCAGTACTTC
CDR3aa: CASDRGTYEQYF

j_gene: TRBJ1-5
abundance: NA
v_gene: TRBV19
d_gene: NA
CDR3nt: TGTGCCAGTAGTATTTGGAACACCGGCAATCAGCCCCAGCATTTT
CDR3aa: CASSIWNTGNQPQHF